These 3 T cell receptor beta chains share one sample of origin, sequenced in a study of shared clonotypes between healthy human individuals. The naive CD8 fraction comprised CD45RO-negative cells positively selected for CCR7 and excluded terminally differentiated effector memory CD45RA+ cells. TCRdb keeps only in-frame clones here, not all; method: immunoSEQ multiplex PCR. Of about 2 million clones listed, roughly 95% are singletons. Input material: naive CD8+ T cells sorted from blood. These receptors all stem from a young man in good health.

The rearrangement joins TRBV4-3 to TRBJ2-7, with 7 nucleotides matching TRBD1. The CDR3 has 13 residues. CDR1 and CDR2 from the germline V gene are LGHNA and YSLEER. V trimming: 3 bases; J trimming: 3 bases; junction bases outside the gene matches: 2. The CDR3 is CASSHRTGYEQYF. The CDR3 DNA is TGCGCCAGCAGCCACCGGACAGGCTACGAGCAGTACTTC.

V gene TRBV25-1 combines with J gene TRBJ2-2; D call uncertain. The CDR3 runs 14 residues. Trimming took 1 base from V and 4 from J, leaving 7 bases between them. Per the germline V gene, CDR1 is MGHDK and CDR2 is SYGVNS. The chain's CDR3 is CASSELFGTGELFF. In nucleotides, the CDR3 is TGTGCCAGCAGTGAATTGTTTGGCACCGGGGAGCTGTTTTTT. Supplemented by reference TRBV25-1 and TRBJ2-2, the full variable domain reads EADIYQTPRYLVIGTGKKITLECSQTMGHDKMYWYQQDPGMELHLIHYSYGVNSTEKGDLSSESTVSRIRTEHFPLTLESARPSHTSQYLCASSELFGTGELFFGEGSRLTVL.

The chain carries TRBV5-6 and TRBJ1-2, with D possibly matching TRBD1 (6 bases). CDR3 length: 12 residues. The V gene's germline CDR1 is SGHDT and CDR2 YYEEEE. V was cut by 3 bases and J by 5 bases, with 8 bases left in between. CDR3 in DNA: TGTGCCAGCAGCTCGGGGGCGTATGGCTACACCTTC. This codes for CASSSGAYGYTF.